In this sample, the clone carrying this TCR beta chain turned up a few times. Its antigen is not known. The sample originates from a study of T cell repertoires in cytomegalovirus infection. General study findings and limits: Across the ex vivo response, the dominant clonotypes were HLA-C-restricted CMV-specific TCR beta clonotypes.

TCRdb itself ran the reads through MiXCR, one entry per CDR3 protein. The sample lists 250,000 to 300,000 distinct CDR3 sequences; under 25% were seen once. This receptor was identified in a human donor in good health (CMV status not recorded). Some clones in this sample may be carry-over from other donors' samples. Specimen: cultured PBMCs, collected from culture after CMV antigen stimulation.

The CDR3 coding sequence is TGCAGTGCTAGGGGGAGACAGGGGATTACTAATGAAAAACTGTTTTTT. This gives the protein CSARGRQGITNEKLFF. This chain joins TRBV20-1 and TRBJ1-4; the match to TRBD1 covers 8 bases. Trimming cost V 3 bases and J 2 bases; bases outside gene matches: 8. This CDR3 is 16 amino acids long. CDR1 DFQATT and CDR2 SNEGSKA come from the germline V gene (reference sequence).